Presented here are 12 T cell receptor beta chains from one specimen sequenced in a study of OX40 agonist ivuxolimab in advanced cancers. Profiling relied on immunoSEQ multiplex PCR, and the TCRdb table lists in-frame clones only, not all of them. The table shows under 95,000 clones, with roughly 90% occurring only once. Here the sequenced sample was CD4+ or CD8+ T cells sorted from blood, taken in a trial of the OX40 agonist ivuxolimab. The receptors were gathered from an adult with an advanced solid tumor such as melanoma, head and neck, liver or kidney cancer.

The chain is built from TRBV6-1 and TRBJ2-7; TRBD1 matches at 7 bases. The junction had 5 bases not matched to a gene; V was cut back by 9 bases and J by 6 bases. The length of the CDR3 is 11 residues. Per germline, CDR1 MNHNS and CDR2 SASEGT. CDR3 region: CASQQGSEQYF. As DNA, the CDR3 is TGTGCCAGTCAACAGGGGAGCGAGCAGTACTTC.

This rearrangement joins TRBV29-1 to TRBJ2-5; 7 nucleotides align to TRBD1. Germline CDR1 and CDR2: SQVTM and ANQGSEA. V lost 5 bases, J lost 10 bases, and 4 bases stayed unmatched. The CDR3 is 10 amino acids. The CDR3 nucleotides are TGCAGCGTTAACAGGGGTGACCAGTACTTC. Protein: CSVNRGDQYF. Looking up the rest from reference TRBV29-1 and TRBJ2-5 gives the full variable domain: SAVISQKPSRDICQRGTSLTIQCQVDSQVTMMFWYRQQPGQSLTLIATANQGSEATYESGFVIDKFPISRPNLTFSTLTVSNMSPEDSSIYLCSVNRGDQYFGPGTRLLVL.

The rearrangement links TRBV5-1 to TRBJ2-7; D assignment may be TRBD1 or TRBD2 (5 bases each). This CDR3 is built from 14 residues. V was pared by 1 base and J by 2 bases, with 10 bases between. CDR1 SGHRS and CDR2 YFSETQ come from the germline V gene. In DNA, the CDR3 is TGCGCCAGCAGCTTGACGGGACCGACCTACGAGCAGTACTTC. This gives the protein CASSLTGPTYEQYF.

The rearrangement uses TRBV10-1 and TRBJ2-3; D is undetermined. The CDR3 covers 15 residues. From germline, CDR1 is WNHNN and CDR2 SYGVQD (reference sequence). Trimming took 0 bases from V and 1 from J, leaving 8 bases between them. CDR3 bases: TGCGCCAGCAGTGAGTCGAGTGGTGGCACAGATACGCAGTATTTT. Translating it yields CASSESSGGTDTQYF.

The CDR3 DNA reads as TGTGCCAGTAGGAGCAGCGGGGGGGCGGGTGAGCAGTACTTC. It encodes CASRSSGGAGEQYF. V is TRBV19 and J is TRBJ2-7; 10 bases are a match to TRBD2. Germline assignment: CDR1 LNHDA and CDR2 SQIVND (reference sequence). V shed 6 bases, J shed 7 bases, and the junction held 9 bases outside the gene matches. The CDR3 contains 14 residues.

This chain joins TRBV10-2 and TRBJ2-7, with D perhaps TRBD1 (6 bases). V shed 8 bases and J shed 0 bases, with 11 bases lying between them. The CDR3 spans 13 residues. Germline values: CDR1 WSHSY, CDR2 SAAADI. The CDR3 region is CASSRDTSYEQYF. CDR3 DNA sequence: TGCGCCAGCTCAAGGGACACCTCCTACGAGCAGTACTTC.

This sequence joins TRBV11-2 and TRBJ1-1; possible D gene TRBD1, 5 bases. V dropped 0 bases and J dropped 10 bases, with 12 bases sitting between them. This CDR3 contains 13 residues. The germline CDR1 and CDR2 sequences are SGHAT and FQNNGV. The CDR3 sequence is CASSLDLGGGAFF. DNA for the CDR3: TGTGCCAGCAGCTTAGATCTGGGCGGGGGAGCTTTCTTT.

This chain's CDR3 is CASSVGGWGDGTDTQYF. CDR3 in DNA: TGTGCCAGCAGCGTAGGAGGATGGGGCGACGGCACAGATACGCAGTATTTT. The genes are TRBV9 and TRBJ2-3, with D possibly being TRBD1 (5 bases). The CDR3 consists of 17 residues. The V end was cut by 0 bases, the J end by 1 base, with 15 bases between. The germline gives CDR1 SGDLS, CDR2 YYNGEE. Filled out from reference TRBV9 and TRBJ2-3, the complete variable domain reads DSGVTQTPKHLITATGQRVTLRCSPRSGDLSVYWYQQSLDQGLQFLIQYYNGEERAKGNILERFSAQQFPDLHSELNLSSLELGDSALYFCASSVGGWGDGTDTQYFGPGTRLTVL.

The gene calls are TRBV7-2 and TRBJ1-5; D perhaps matches TRBD1 (6 bases). Germline V gene data show CDR1 as SGHTA and CDR2 as FQGNSA. The V gene lost 5 bases and the J gene lost 7 bases, with 15 bases spanning the gap. The CDR3 is 14 residues long. CDR3 coding DNA: TGTGCCAGCAGCCCCTCGGGGGGCTCGCAGCCCCAGCATTTT. This gives the protein CASSPSGGSQPQHF.

The gene calls are TRBV19 and TRBJ1-4; D gene uncertain. V lost 3 bases and J 8 bases, leaving 16 bases between the germline ends. The CDR3 covers 15 residues. Germline CDR1 is LNHDA and CDR2 is SQIVND (reference sequence). As DNA, the CDR3 is TGTGCCAGTAGTATTGGGAGTTGGGAGAACGAAAAACTGTTTTTT. Translated: CASSIGSWENEKLFF.

The V gene is TRBV10-3, the J gene TRBJ2-5; possibly TRBD2 for D (5 bases). V was clipped by 6 bases and J by 4 bases, with 6 bases between them. CDR1 is ENHRY and CDR2 is SYGVKD in the germline V gene. The CDR3 sequence is 11 residues long. The CDR3 sequence: CAIRAGETQYF. CDR3 DNA: TGTGCCATCAGGGCGGGAGAGACCCAGTACTTC.

This chain uses TRBV19 with TRBJ2-1; D remains ambiguous. The CDR3 totals 13 residues. Germline V gene lookup returns CDR1 LNHDA and CDR2 SQIVND (reference sequence). Between the trimmed V and J ends, which lost 1 base and 4 bases, there was a span of 5 bases. CDR3 amino acids: CASSIGGYNEQFF. CDR3 in DNA: TGTGCCAGTAGTATAGGGGGTTACAATGAGCAGTTCTTC.